Sequencing of this T cell receptor beta chain was carried out in a study of cytomegalovirus exposure and HLA in healthy donors. Germline V gene sequence: CDR1 SQVTM, CDR2 ANQGSEA. This CDR3 region has 12 residues. Trimming took 0 bases from V and 4 from J, leaving 6 bases between them. Whole-study findings and limits: Most sequenced TCRs were rare (though some public TCRs occurred in many donors). The study recorded 164 TCR beta chains that were cytomegalovirus-associated.

In the case of this clone: Its antigen is currently unknown.

Sequenced by immunoSEQ multiplex PCR; TCRdb stores in-frame clones only, minus some. The sample lists some 130,000 clones, nearly 90% occurring once. The sequenced sample was PBMCs. The source of this sequence is a young woman in good health and CMV-seronegative. The chain links TRBV29-1 to TRBJ1-1, with unresolved D. CDR3 region: CSVEDPSTEAFF. CDR3 in DNA: TGCAGCGTTGAAGACCCCTCCACTGAAGCTTTCTTT.